This T cell receptor (beta chain) was identified in a study of shared clonotypes between healthy human individuals. Study-wide findings and caveats: Few donors limited the genetic and exposure-history diversity represented. Among the subsets, naive ones generally showed larger estimated richness than memory ones. Blood was the sole source, and tissue repertoires probably differ.

As regards this clone: As yet, its antigen is unknown.

The CDR3 runs 14 residues. Germline values: CDR1 ENHRY, CDR2 SYGVKD. Trimming removed 4 bases from V and 8 bases from J; junction bases left unmatched: 8. Naive CD8 cells comprised CD45RO-negative, CCR7-positively selected cells, excluding terminally differentiated effector memory CD45RA+ cells. Produced via immunoSEQ multiplex PCR; TCRdb's table is partial and in-frame only. The sample lists millions of clones, about 93% occurring once. The material sequenced was naive CD8+ T cells from PBMCs. The sequence derives from a man in his late teens or twenties in good health. Some clones in this sample may be carry-over from other donors' samples. J is TRBJ2-1 and V is TRBV10-3, with 7 nucleotides matching TRBD2. Written as DNA, the CDR3 is TGTGCCATCAGTGTCGCAGCGGGAAACCATGAGCAGTTCTTC. Protein: CAISVAAGNHEQFF.